This T cell receptor (beta chain) derives from a study of T cell responses to AZD1222 COVID-19 vaccine. Repertoires were generated with immunoSEQ multiplex PCR, while TCRdb's copy carries only in-frame clones and drops some. The table has about 99,000 clones, roughly 86% seen once. The CDR3 runs to 14 residues. Germline V lookup: CDR1 ENHRY, CDR2 SYGVKD. The germline V and J ends were trimmed by 9 bases and 5 bases, with 18 bases remaining between them. Points from the study as a whole: Nearly half of the spike-specific TCRs reportedly recognize variant regions that carry no mutations. Clonal diversity was possibly underestimated, and the donors were mostly white British, with more females. There were vaccine-associated CD4 TCRs across spike, dominant at 160-218 and 743-854. Spike-specific TCR breadth and depth grew following two AZD1222 doses.

This clone was counted once. Its antigen remains unidentified. The input for sequencing was peripheral blood, taken 28 days after the second dose of the MenACWY control vaccine. The J gene is TRBJ2-3, the V gene TRBV10-3; D perhaps matches TRBD2 (6 bases). This TCR came from an adult who received the MenACWY meningococcal vaccine as a control. CDR3 protein: CAISFGTGKDTQYF. The DNA for the CDR3 is TGTGCCATTTCATTCGGGACTGGGAAAGATACGCAGTATTTT.